Listed below are T cell receptor beta chains from one sample, sequenced in a study of PD-1 blockade in mismatch repair-deficient tumors. The protocol was immunoSEQ multiplex PCR, while the TCRdb copy is restricted to in-frame clones and leaves out a portion. The table records some 120,000 clones, about 88% of them present only once. The specimen was peripheral blood, collected 44 weeks after starting pembrolizumab. These TCRs come from an adult with mismatch repair-deficient cancer. The CDR3 runs from the conserved cysteine through the conserved F or W. D genes are given only for firm matches. Size is stated for part of the rows, as once, few or many counts, or as a class when the clone is expanded.

>TRBV4-3|TRBD2|.|TRBJ2-2
TGCGCCAGCAGCCGACGGGGGGCCGGGGAGCTGTTTTTT
CASSRRGAGELFF
>TRBV11-2|TRBD2|.|TRBJ2-1
TGTGCCAGCAGCTTAGCACTAGCGGGATCGTACAATGAGCAGTTCTTC
CASSLALAGSYNEQFF
>TRBV14|TRBD1|.|TRBJ1-5
TGTGCCAGCAGACAATCCGGGACAGGGTGTCAGCCCCAGCATTTT
CASRQSGTGCQPQHF
>TRBV7-9|TRBD2|few|TRBJ2-7
TGTGCCAGCAGCTTAGAGTGGTGCGGGAGCCCCCACGAGCAGTACTTC
CASSLEWCGSPHEQYF
>TRBV28|.|.|TRBJ1-1
TGTGCCAGCAGTACAAGAGAGAACACTGAAGCTTTCTTT
CASSTRENTEAFF
>TRBV7-6|TRBD2|.|TRBJ2-1
TGTGCCAGCAGCTTAGGGGCTAGCGGGGGATACTATGAGCAGTTCTTC
CASSLGASGGYYEQFF
>TRBV30|TRBD1|.|TRBJ2-6
TGTGCCTGGAGTGTACCTTTCGGGACAGGTTACAACGTCCTGACTTTC
CAWSVPFGTGYNVLTF
>TRBV6-5|TRBD2|.|TRBJ2-7
TGTGCCAGCAGCTCACTAGCGGGAGTATACGAGCAGTACTTC
CASSSLAGVYEQYF
>TRBV7-9|TRBD2|.|TRBJ2-1
TGTGCCAGCATCTGGACTAGCTTTCGGGGGCCCCTAGGGGATAATGAGCAGTTCTTC
CASIWTSFRGPLGDNEQFF
>TRBV7-8|TRBD2|once|TRBJ2-1
TGTGCCAGCAGCATAGGACTAGCGGCTCAAAGCTCCTACAATGAGCAGTTCTTC
CASSIGLAAQSSYNEQFF
>TRBV7-2|.|.|TRBJ2-2
TGTGCCAGCAGCGCCCGGGAGTCCACGAACACCGGGGAGCTGTTTTTT
CASSARESTNTGELFF
>TRBV2|TRBD1|.|TRBJ2-7
TGTGCCAGCAGGACGGGACAGGGAGAACACTACGAGCAGTACTTC
CASRTGQGEHYEQYF
>TRBV10-3|TRBD2|.|TRBJ2-2
TGTGCCACCACTTATATAGCGGGAGGGCCGGGCACCGGGGAGCTGTTTTTT
CATTYIAGGPGTGELFF
>TRBV5-1|TRBD1|.|TRBJ2-3
TGCGCCAGCAGCTTGGGCAGGACAGGGAAAAGGGTTAGCACAGATACGCAGTATTTT
CASSLGRTGKRVSTDTQYF
>TRBV27|.|.|TRBJ1-2
TGTGCCAGCAGTGCAGGGAACTATGGCTACACCTTC
CASSAGNYGYTF
>TRBV11-1|.|once|TRBJ1-1
TGTGCCAGCAGTGACAGGAGGCCCGCTGAAGCTTTCTTT
CASSDRRPAEAFF
>TRBV6-6|TRBD2|.|TRBJ2-1
TGTGCCAGCCTCCGGGCGGGAGGGGACAATGAGCAGTTCTTC
CASLRAGGDNEQFF
>TRBV5-1|TRBD1|.|TRBJ2-7
TGCGCCAGCAGCTTGGACAGGGGGCGCGGTAACTACTACGAGCAGTACTTC
CASSLDRGRGNYYEQYF
>TRBV7-9|.|.|TRBJ1-1
TGTGCCAGCAGCTCTACAGATGGTCCCACTGAAGCTTTCTTT
CASSSTDGPTEAFF
>TRBV9|TRBD1|.|TRBJ1-4
TGTGCCAGCAGCGTCGACAGGGGAGGTGGGGAAAAACTGTTTTTT
CASSVDRGGGEKLFF
>TRBV19|.|once|TRBJ2-3
TGTGCCAGTAGCCCCCAGGACGGTAGCACAGATACGCAGTATTTT
CASSPQDGSTDTQYF
>TRBV15|.|.|TRBJ2-1
TGTGCCACCAGCAGAAAAAATAGGGACAATGAGCAGTTCTTC
CATSRKNRDNEQFF
>TRBV18|TRBD1|.|TRBJ2-4
TGTGCCAGCTCACCCCCTGGGACAGGGGACATTCAGTACTTC
CASSPPGTGDIQYF
>TRBV19|TRBD1|few|TRBJ2-7
TGTGCCAGTAGTTACGGACAGGCGACCTACGAGCAGTACTTC
CASSYGQATYEQYF
>TRBV6-6|TRBD1|.|TRBJ2-2
TGTGCCAGCAGCAACGCCGGGACAGGGTCCACCGGGGAGCTGTTTTTT
CASSNAGTGSTGELFF
>TRBV6-1|.|.|TRBJ2-5
TGTGCCAGCAGTGTAGTTGACAGACAAGAGACCCAGTACTTC
CASSVVDRQETQYF
>TRBV30|.|few|TRBJ2-7
TGTGCCTGGAGCCTAGTAAGGGTCCACGAGCAGTACTTC
CAWSLVRVHEQYF
>TRBV28|TRBD1|.|TRBJ2-2
TGTGCCAGCAGTCCCCGGGGACAGGGCGATTGGCCCGGGGAGCTGTTTTTT
CASSPRGQGDWPGELFF
>TRBV5-1|TRBD2|.|TRBJ2-1
TGCGCCAGCAGCTTGGCCATCTGGCGGGAGTACAATGAGCAGTTCTTC
CASSLAIWREYNEQFF
>TRBV6-5|TRBD2|.|TRBJ2-7
TGTGCCAGCAGTTACTCGGGGCTAGCGGGTGCCTACGAGCAGTACTTC
CASSYSGLAGAYEQYF
>TRBV29-1|.|.|TRBJ2-7
TGCAGCATCCGGGACGGCTCCTACGAGCAGTACTTC
CSIRDGSYEQYF
>TRBV27|.|.|TRBJ2-7
TGTGCCAGCAGTCGACTACCCGGGACTTCCTCCTACGAGCAGTACTTC
CASSRLPGTSSYEQYF
>TRBV7-2|.|.|TRBJ2-7
TGTGCCAGCAGCTCCGAACAGGGATTCGAGCAGTACTTC
CASSSEQGFEQYF
>TRBV25-1|TRBD2|.|TRBJ2-5
TGTGCCAGCTCGACTAGCGGGAGGGGGGGAGAGACCCAGTACTTC
CASSTSGRGGETQYF
>TRBV6-1|.|.|TRBJ1-2
TGTGCCAGCAGTCCAGGGTCAAACTATGGCTACACCTTC
CASSPGSNYGYTF
>TRBV27|.|.|TRBJ1-1
TGTGCCAGCAGTTTGAGGGAATTGAACACTGAAGCTTTCTTT
CASSLRELNTEAFF
>TRBV6-6|TRBD1|.|TRBJ1-2
TGTGCCAGCAGTAGGGACAGGCTCTATGGCTACACCTTC
CASSRDRLYGYTF
>TRBV19|TRBD2|.|TRBJ2-1
TGTGCCAGTAGTATATCACTAGCGGGAGGGGAGCAGTTCTTC
CASSISLAGGEQFF
>TRBV7-2|TRBD2|.|TRBJ2-3
TGTGCCAGCAGCTTACTAGCGGGAGGGCCTACCGCCGCCGGTACGCAGTATTTT
CASSLLAGGPTAAGTQYF
>TRBV27|.|.|TRBJ2-1
TGTGCCAGCAGTTTGGGACCGACCGGTTCCTACAATGAGCAGTTCTTC
CASSLGPTGSYNEQFF
>TRBV15|TRBD1|few|TRBJ2-2
TGTGCCACCAGCAGAGGACAGGGGGCCACCGGGGAGCTGTTTTTT
CATSRGQGATGELFF
>TRBV28|.|.|TRBJ1-5
TGTGCCAGCAGTACACCCACAGTTTTGGTGGAACAGCCCCAGCATTTT
CASSTPTVLVEQPQHF
>TRBV11-2|TRBD1|.|TRBJ2-7
TGTGCCAGCAGCAAGCCGGGACAGGGGGTCCACGAGCAGTACTTC
CASSKPGQGVHEQYF
>TRBV6-1|.|.|TRBJ2-5
TGTGCCAGCAGTGTCTGGAGATGGGGGGAGACCCAGTACTTC
CASSVWRWGETQYF
>TRBV28|TRBD1|.|TRBJ2-7
TGTGCCAGCAGTTCGGGACAGGGCTACGAGCAGTACTTC
CASSSGQGYEQYF
>TRBV9|.|.|TRBJ2-2
TGTGCCAGCAGCGCCCTGCAGATCCGGGACTCGGACACCGGGGAGCTGTTTTTT
CASSALQIRDSDTGELFF
>TRBV28|.|.|TRBJ1-1
TGTGCCAGCAGTTTAAGGGAGGGGAACACTGAAGCTTTCTTT
CASSLREGNTEAFF
>TRBV11-2|TRBD1|.|TRBJ1-4
TGTGCCAGCAGCTTAATACTGTTCATTTCGGACAGGTTAGGGGAAAAACTGTTTTTT
CASSLILFISDRLGEKLFF
>TRBV6-5|.|.|TRBJ1-1
TGTGCCAGCAGTTACTTAGGACAGATGAACACTGAAGCTTTCTTT
CASSYLGQMNTEAFF
>TRBV6-5|.|.|TRBJ2-7
TGTGCCAGCCACCACAGAAAACTAATCTCCTACGAGCAGTACTTC
CASHHRKLISYEQYF
>TRBV5-5|TRBD1|once|TRBJ1-2
TGTGCCAGCAGCTTGACAGGGGACAGCTATGGCTACACCTTC
CASSLTGDSYGYTF
>TRBV12-2|.|.|TRBJ2-7
TGTGCAAGTCGCTTAGGGCGTAGTCTAGTTCCCTACGAGCAGTACTTC
CASRLGRSLVPYEQYF
>TRBV5-8|.|.|TRBJ2-3
TGTGCCAGCAGCCACTACACAGATACGCAGTATTTT
CASSHYTDTQYF
>TRBV7-2|.|.|TRBJ2-2
TGTGCCAGCAGCTTAGAGACAGGGTGGGGGGACACCGGGGAGCTGTTTTTT
CASSLETGWGDTGELFF
>TRBV7-8|TRBD2|.|TRBJ2-7
TGTGCCAGCAGCTTTATGCGGGAGGGCCTTTTATACGAGCAGTACTTC
CASSFMREGLLYEQYF
>TRBV7-2|.|.|TRBJ1-1
TGTGCCAGCAGCTTATCGGTTACAGCGCTACTCGGTAGGACTGAAGCTTTCTTT
CASSLSVTALLGRTEAFF
>TRBV11-2|TRBD2|.|TRBJ2-7
TGTGCCAGCAGCAACGGACTAGTTTACGAGCAGTACTTC
CASSNGLVYEQYF
>TRBV4-1|.|.|TRBJ2-1
TGCGCCAGCAGCCAAGATTTGCGGGACAGCTCCTACAATGAGCAGTTCTTC
CASSQDLRDSSYNEQFF